The present T cell receptor (beta chain) was sequenced within a study of blood T cell repertoires in COVID-19 (dated by TCRdb to 2019 to 2021). Regarding the study in general: Collaborator samples came from the United States, Italy and Spain and covered acute and convalescent phases of COVID-19. The prospective study material was composed of cDNA or gDNA derived from T cells, B-cell-depleted T cells, or PBMCs. Deeply sampled blood TCRbeta repertoires from subjects exposed to, actively infected with, or recovered from COVID-19 were included in the dataset. The repertoires were released in a freely available public database meant as a resource for research on the immune response to SARS-CoV-2. The samples were drawn from the first 160 participants of the ongoing ImmuneRACE study and from about 1,200 subjects provided by 6 global collaborators. A de-identified subject ID, COVID-19 status, age in years and sex were almost always included in the sample metadata. Where available, HLA class I and class II types were taken from metadata supplied by the sample provider and were not determined by assay-based typing.

TCRbeta CDR3 regions were amplified from genomic DNA by means of the immunoSEQ Assay, a bias-controlled multiplex PCR. As for the authors' bioinformatics: Within the assay, amplification of reference gene primers was used to estimate how many nucleated cells each sample contained. Sequence reads were collapsed and filtered to measure the absolute abundance of every unique TCRbeta CDR3 rearrangement. For each sample, productive Simpson clonality was calculated as the square root of Simpson's diversity index over productive rearrangements. Entries here come from immuneACCESS through TCRdb and include only in-frame sequences with V and J called. Some clones fail to appear in such tables; in the studies checked, an unresolved V gene covers under half of the shortfall, and the cause of the remainder is unknown. V, J and clone size reflect that table, while D and trimming were determined from the DNA. The sample table contains a few hundred thousand clones; only one count was recorded for roughly 84% of them. The ten top clones hold roughly 3% of the sample.

Study-wide conclusions, independent of this receptor: How much clinical and demographic metadata was included differed by source and by participant, and the metadata was provided uncurated.

This clone appeared a single time. The antigen this receptor binds is unknown. Base qualities are not at hand, and no much larger clone is one base apart. V is pared back by 2 bases and J by 4 bases, with 6 bases lying between the germline termini. The CDR3, from cysteine to phenylalanine, totals 13 residues. Just CDR3 DNA is preserved here, 39 bases in frame from base 1. Collaborating institutions collected whole blood in K2EDTA tubes following their own protocols. Collaborator samples were shipped for TCRbeta analysis as frozen whole blood, isolated PBMCs, or DNA extracted from either sample type. The sequence is built from TRBV12-3 or TRBV12-4 and TRBJ1-5; there is no confident call for the D gene. This receptor was taken from a young woman with acute or convalescent COVID-19. The sample comprised peripheral blood. The DNA sequence is TGTGCCAGCAGTTTAAGAGGGAATCAGCCCCAGCATTTT. Its translation is CASSLRGNQPQHF.